One and the same sample provided the 3 T cell receptor beta chains below, sequenced in a study of cytomegalovirus exposure and HLA in healthy donors. Use of 60 Vbeta and 13 Jbeta primers characterized the PCR. Generated by immunoSEQ multiplex PCR, the TCRdb table keeps only in-frame clones and is missing some. The table lists over 150,000 clones, around 88% of them singletons. Sequenced material: PBMCs. The receptors stem from a woman aged 25 to 39 in good health and CMV-seronegative.

The chain recombines TRBV7-9 with TRBJ2-7; maybe TRBD1 (6 bases). V lost 6 bases, J lost 5 bases, and 17 bases lay in between. This CDR3 has 14 amino acids. Germline V gene lookup returns CDR1 SEHNR and CDR2 FQNEAQ (reference sequence). In DNA, the CDR3 is TGTGCCAGCAGACAAGGGCCAGGGGCTGACGAGCAGTACTTC. Protein: CASRQGPGADEQYF.

CDR3 DNA sequence: TGTGCCAGCAGCAACCCCGGGAGGTCGTTGTACGAGCAGTACTTC. Its protein product is CASSNPGRSLYEQYF. The genes are TRBV28 and TRBJ2-7; 7 nucleotides align to TRBD2. Per germline, CDR1 MDHEN and CDR2 SYDVKM. CDR3 length: 15 residues. V shed 6 bases and J 4 bases; nucleotides not matched to a gene: 12.

This clone has more than one count but fewer than ten. This chain links TRBV10-3 with TRBJ2-2; perhaps TRBD2 as D (6 bases). Germline CDR1 is ENHRY and CDR2 is SYGVKD. There are 13 residues in the CDR3. Deletions cut 9 bases from V and 2 bases from J, with 10 bases between. The CDR3 region is CAIGTFNTGELFF. CDR3 sequence (DNA): TGTGCCATAGGGACTTTTAACACCGGGGAGCTGTTTTTT.